The text below deals with one T cell receptor (beta chain). Germline-derived CDR1 and CDR2 are SGHNT and YENEEA. Losses at the gene ends were 7 bases for V and 3 bases for J; bases not matched to a gene: 6. The CDR3 is 15 residues long. This sample stems from a study of T-cell reconstitution after alpha-beta-depleted transplantation in children. The authors prepared the TCRbeta library with unique molecular identifiers. Using its own MiXCR run on the PCR reads, TCRdb lists one record per CDR3 protein. The data hold approximately 490,000 distinct CDR3 sequences, with around 12% observed a single time. The clonotype originates from a human donor who donated a stem cell graft to a child with combined immunodeficiency. Material: PBMCs from the stem cell graft donor, obtained from the stem cell graft. The V gene is TRBV11-3, the J gene TRBJ2-2, with 9 bases matching TRBD1. CDR3 in amino acids: CASTNTGGDTGELFF. CDR3 coding DNA: TGTGCCAGCACCAATACAGGGGGCGACACCGGGGAGCTGTTTTTT. Drawing the rest from reference TRBV11-3 and TRBJ2-2, the complete variable domain is EAGVVQSPRYKIIEKKQPVAFWCNPISGHNTLYWYLQNLGQGPELLIRYENEEAVDDSQLPKDRFSAERLKGVDSTLKIQPAELGDSAVYLCASTNTGGDTGELFFGEGSRLTVL.